The next 20 T cell receptor beta chains were all read from a single sample in a study of shared clonotypes between healthy human individuals. TCRdb's copy holds only in-frame clones and misses some; the assay was immunoSEQ multiplex PCR. The sample holds some 1,600,000 clones, 95% to 99% seen once. The material sequenced was naive CD4+ T cells sorted from blood. Subset defined: CD45RA+ positively selected. The receptor set was obtained from a man aged 30-40 years in good health.

The gene calls are TRBV5-1 and TRBJ1-1; D possibly corresponds to TRBD1 (5 bases). CDR3 size: 16 residues. Trimming pared 0 bases from V and 3 bases from J, leaving 15 bases between. Germline assignment: CDR1 SGHRS and CDR2 YFSETQ. In DNA form, the CDR3 reads TGCGCCAGCAGCTTGGCCGGGGACTTTCTAGACACTGAAGCTTTCTTT. Translation: CASSLAGDFLDTEAFF.

The rearrangement links TRBV4-3 to TRBJ1-4; a weak D match, TRBD1 (6 bases). The CDR3 sequence is 16 residues long. The V end was cut by 4 bases, the J end by 0 bases, with 12 bases between. Germline loops: CDR1 LGHNA, CDR2 YSLEER. The CDR3 nucleotides are TGCGCCAGCAGCCGGGAGGACAGTGCAACTAATGAAAAACTGTTTTTT. Amino acids: CASSREDSATNEKLFF.

The chain has TRBV28 and TRBJ2-3; D is possibly TRBD2 (5 bases). Germline CDR1 reads MDHEN; CDR2 reads SYDVKM. The CDR3 has 14 amino acids. The germline V and J ends were trimmed by 2 bases and 0 bases, with 6 bases remaining between them. The CDR3 bases are TGTGCCAGCAGTTTAGGGAGAAGCACAGATACGCAGTATTTT. This sequence encodes CASSLGRSTDTQYF.

This sequence joins TRBV27 and TRBJ2-1, with 11 bases identical to TRBD1. The germline V gene has CDR1 MNHEY and CDR2 SMNVEV (reference sequence). Trimming removed 8 bases from V and 3 bases from J; junction bases left unmatched: 6. CDR3 length: 15 amino acids. The CDR3 here is CASGWGQGGYNEQFF. CDR3 sequence (DNA): TGTGCCAGCGGGTGGGGACAGGGGGGCTACAATGAGCAGTTCTTC.

The chain recombines TRBV5-4 with TRBJ1-2; D is unclear. The CDR3 is 14 residues long. Trimming stripped 4 bases from V and 8 bases from J, with 18 bases between. Germline V lookup: CDR1 SGHNT, CDR2 YYREEE (reference sequence). The CDR3 DNA reads as TGTGCCAGCAGCCCTCCGGGCCTAGGCTGGGGCTACACCTTC. It encodes CASSPPGLGWGYTF.

The chain carries TRBV28 and TRBJ2-7; 10 bases are shared with TRBD2. Per germline, CDR1 MDHEN and CDR2 SYDVKM. There are 15 residues in the CDR3. V trimming: 2 bases; J trimming: 4 bases; junction bases outside the gene matches: 5. The CDR3 is CASSLSGRAPYEQYF. The CDR3 nucleotides are TGTGCCAGCAGTTTAAGCGGGAGGGCCCCATACGAGCAGTACTTC.

V and J are TRBV12-5 and TRBJ2-2; D might be TRBD2 (6 bases). The CDR3 extends over 15 amino acids. V was trimmed by 7 bases and J by 4 bases, leaving 16 bases between them. Germline CDR1 and CDR2: LGHNT and FRNRAP. This CDR3 reads CASAWGVGVTGELFF. The CDR3 DNA reads TGTGCTAGTGCCTGGGGGGTAGGGGTCACCGGGGAGCTGTTTTTT. Full variable domain (rest looked up from reference TRBV12-5 and TRBJ2-2): DARVTQTPRHKVTEMGQEVTMRCQPILGHNTVFWYRQTMMQGLELLAYFRNRAPLDDSGMPKDRFSAEMPDATLATLKIQPSEPRDSAVYFCASAWGVGVTGELFFGEGSRLTVL.

This clone was detected once. The gene calls are TRBV2 and TRBJ2-2, with D possibly matching TRBD1 (5 bases). Trimming stripped 4 bases from V and 1 base from J, with 10 bases between. The CDR3 sequence is 15 residues long. The germline gives CDR1 SNHLY, CDR2 FYNNEI. CDR3 sequence: CASSGSTGNTGELFF. CDR3 nucleotide sequence: TGTGCCAGCAGTGGATCAACAGGGAACACCGGGGAGCTGTTTTTT.

The chain carries TRBV6-4 and TRBJ2-1; tentatively, D is TRBD1 or TRBD2 (6 bases each). The CDR3 is made up of 14 amino acids. Germline assignment: CDR1 MRHNA and CDR2 SNTAGT. V gave up 6 bases and J gave up 13 bases, with 22 bases separating them. The DNA of the CDR3 is TGTGCCAGCAGCAACGGGGGCAGCGGGTCGCAACAGTTCTTC. It codes for CASSNGGSGSQQFF.

The chain employs TRBV25-1 and TRBJ2-7; no clear D. The CDR3 has 12 amino acids. Germline loops: CDR1 MGHDK, CDR2 SYGVNS. Trimming cost V 3 bases and J 0 bases, with 3 bases left between them. The CDR3 DNA reads as TGTGCCAGCAGTGATTACTCCTACGAGCAGTACTTC. Amino acid sequence: CASSDYSYEQYF.

This clone was seen only once. The chain recombines TRBV6-5 with TRBJ2-7; tentatively, D is TRBD1 (6 bases). The germline V gene has CDR1 MNHEY and CDR2 SVGAGI. V was clipped by 0 bases and J by 2 bases, with 8 bases between them. The CDR3 spans 14 residues. The DNA for the CDR3 is TGTGCCAGCAGTTACTCAGGGACACCCTACGAGCAGTACTTC. Amino acids: CASSYSGTPYEQYF.

V and J are TRBV19 and TRBJ2-3; TRBD1 might be the D (5 bases). This CDR3 region has 13 residues. The germline V gene encodes CDR1 LNHDA and CDR2 SQIVND (reference sequence). The V and J ends lost 5 bases and 4 bases respectively, with 10 bases between them. Here the CDR3 DNA reads TGTGCCAGTAGTTATGAAGGGGCAGATACGCAGTATTTT. This sequence encodes CASSYEGADTQYF.

This clone was seen a few times. V is TRBV28 and J is TRBJ1-5; unclear D gene. The V gene's germline CDR1 is MDHEN and CDR2 SYDVKM. The CDR3 totals 15 residues. Trimming left V 0 bases short and J 4 bases short, with 10 bases between. The CDR3 coding sequence is TGTGCCAGCAGTTTATGGGAGTCCGGTAATCAGCCCCAGCATTTT. It is translated as CASSLWESGNQPQHF.

The rearrangement links TRBV5-1 to TRBJ2-7, with TRBD1 matching 9 bases. The germline V gene encodes CDR1 SGHRS and CDR2 YFSETQ. Trimming took 1 base from V and 3 from J; bases not matched to a gene: 8. The CDR3 spans 16 residues. CDR3 loop: CASSLHLTGGYYEQYF. The CDR3 bases are TGCGCCAGCAGCTTGCATCTGACAGGGGGGTACTACGAGCAGTACTTC.

This chain connects TRBV10-3 to TRBJ2-2; 7 positions match TRBD1. The germline V gene has CDR1 ENHRY and CDR2 SYGVKD. The V gene end was trimmed by 7 bases and the J gene end by 6 bases; junction bases not matched to a gene: 20. The CDR3 is 18 amino acids. For the CDR3, the DNA is TGTGCCATCACCTCACAGTGGGACAGACAGGGTCAGGCCGGGGAGCTGTTTTTT. This codes for CAITSQWDRQGQAGELFF.

The V gene is TRBV28, the J gene TRBJ1-2, with D hard to call. The CDR3 length is 15 residues. Trimming took 4 bases from V and 2 from J, leaving 14 bases between them. The germline gives CDR1 MDHEN, CDR2 SYDVKM. The CDR3 here is CASSSVTAVNYGYTF. For the CDR3, the DNA is TGTGCCAGCAGTTCCGTGACGGCAGTAAACTATGGCTACACCTTC.

The V gene is TRBV28, the J gene TRBJ1-1; perhaps TRBD1 as D (6 bases). The V gene lost 6 bases and the J gene lost 4 bases, with 18 bases spanning the gap. Germline loops: CDR1 MDHEN, CDR2 SYDVKM. The CDR3 extends over 15 amino acids. The DNA for the CDR3 is TGTGCCAGCAGACCAGCCACAGGGAGGGGCACTGAAGCTTTCTTT. Protein sequence: CASRPATGRGTEAFF.

This chain uses TRBV6-5 with TRBJ2-3; 8 bases line up with TRBD1. Germline V gene lookup returns CDR1 MNHEY and CDR2 SVGAGI. V lost 6 bases to trimming and J lost 4 bases; unmatched junction nucleotides: 6. The CDR3 runs to 14 residues. The CDR3 DNA reads as TGTGCCAGCAGGGAACCGACAGGGGCAGATACGCAGTATTTT. This codes for CASREPTGADTQYF.

The CDR3, as DNA: TGTGCCAGCAGCCGAGACACGCTAGGCTACGAGCAGTACTTC. It translates to CASSRDTLGYEQYF. The chain has TRBV7-9 and TRBJ2-7; D call uncertain. Trimming left V 5 bases short and J 3 bases short, with 14 bases between. Germline values: CDR1 SEHNR, CDR2 FQNEAQ (reference sequence). The CDR3 contains 14 residues. Full variable domain (remainder filled in from reference TRBV7-9 and TRBJ2-7): DTGVSQNPRHKITKRGQNVTFRCDPISEHNRLYWYRQTLGQGPEFLTYFQNEAQLEKSRLLSDRFSAERPKGSFSTLEIQRTEQGDSAMYLCASSRDTLGYEQYFGPGTRLTVT.

This rearrangement joins TRBV30 to TRBJ2-7; TRBD1 matches 9 bases. The trim removed 4 bases at V and 2 bases at J, leaving 6 bases unmatched. The CDR3 consists of 14 residues. Germline V gene lookup returns CDR1 GTSNPN and CDR2 SVGIG (reference sequence). CDR3 loop: CAWKAGQGPYEQYF. CDR3 DNA sequence: TGTGCCTGGAAGGCGGGACAGGGCCCCTACGAGCAGTACTTC.